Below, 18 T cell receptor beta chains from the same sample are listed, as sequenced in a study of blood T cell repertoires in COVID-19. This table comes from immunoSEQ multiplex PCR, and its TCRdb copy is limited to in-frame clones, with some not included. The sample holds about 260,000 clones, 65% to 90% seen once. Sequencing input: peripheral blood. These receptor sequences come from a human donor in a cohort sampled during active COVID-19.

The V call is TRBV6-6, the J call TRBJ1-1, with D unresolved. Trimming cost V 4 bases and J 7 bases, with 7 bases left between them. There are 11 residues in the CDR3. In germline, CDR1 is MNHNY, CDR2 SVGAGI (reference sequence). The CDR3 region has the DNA TGTGCCAGCAGTTTTGGGAGTGAAGCTTTCTTT. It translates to CASSFGSEAFF.

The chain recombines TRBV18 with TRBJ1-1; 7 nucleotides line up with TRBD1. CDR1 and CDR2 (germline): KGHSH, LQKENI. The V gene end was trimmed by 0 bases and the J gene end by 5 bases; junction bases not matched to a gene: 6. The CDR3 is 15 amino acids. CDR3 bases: TGTGCCAGCTCACCACCTAACAGGGGTATAACTGAAGCTTTCTTT. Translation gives CASSPPNRGITEAFF.

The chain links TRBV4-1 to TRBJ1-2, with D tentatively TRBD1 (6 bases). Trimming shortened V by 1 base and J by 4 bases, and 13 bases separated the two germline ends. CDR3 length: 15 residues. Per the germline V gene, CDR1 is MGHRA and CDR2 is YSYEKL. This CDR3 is CASSQAVQDSYGYTF. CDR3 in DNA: TGCGCCAGCAGCCAAGCTGTACAGGACAGCTATGGCTACACCTTC.

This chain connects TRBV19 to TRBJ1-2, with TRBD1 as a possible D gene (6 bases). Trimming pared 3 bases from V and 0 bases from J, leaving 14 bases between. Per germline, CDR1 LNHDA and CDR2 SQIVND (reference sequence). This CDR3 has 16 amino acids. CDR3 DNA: TGTGCCAGTAGTATCCACTCGACAGGAACTAACTATGGCTACACCTTC. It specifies CASSIHSTGTNYGYTF.

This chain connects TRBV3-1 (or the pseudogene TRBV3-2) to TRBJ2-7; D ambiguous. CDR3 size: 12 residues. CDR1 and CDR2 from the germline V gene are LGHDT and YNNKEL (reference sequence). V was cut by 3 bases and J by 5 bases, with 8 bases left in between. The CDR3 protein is CASSHLNDEQYF. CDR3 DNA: TGTGCCAGCAGCCACCTAAACGACGAGCAGTACTTC.

The CDR3 region is CASRQSGDPGYTF. The CDR3 region has the DNA TGTGCCAGCAGACAATCAGGGGATCCTGGCTACACCTTC. The chain recombines TRBV27 with TRBJ1-2, with TRBD1 as a possible D gene (6 bases). CDR3 length: 13 residues. V lost 6 bases and J lost 7, with 15 bases in between. CDR1 and CDR2 from the germline V gene are MNHEY and SMNVEV (reference sequence).

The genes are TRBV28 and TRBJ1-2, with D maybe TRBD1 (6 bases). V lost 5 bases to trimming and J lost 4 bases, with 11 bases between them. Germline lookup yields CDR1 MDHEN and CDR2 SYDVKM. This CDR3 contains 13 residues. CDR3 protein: CASSLGGSYGYTF. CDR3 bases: TGTGCCAGCAGTCTAGGGGGATCCTATGGCTACACCTTC.

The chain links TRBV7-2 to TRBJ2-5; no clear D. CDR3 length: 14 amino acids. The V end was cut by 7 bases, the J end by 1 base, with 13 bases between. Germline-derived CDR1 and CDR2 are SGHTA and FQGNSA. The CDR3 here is CASTPVVSQETQYF. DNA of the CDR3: TGTGCCAGCACCCCCGTGGTCAGCCAAGAGACCCAGTACTTC.

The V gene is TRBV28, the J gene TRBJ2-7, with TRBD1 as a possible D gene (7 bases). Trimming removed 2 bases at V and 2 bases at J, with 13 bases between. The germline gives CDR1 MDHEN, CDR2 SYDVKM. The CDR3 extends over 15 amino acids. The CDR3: CASSLRAGGPYEQYF. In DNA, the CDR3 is TGTGCCAGCAGTTTACGGGCAGGGGGGCCCTACGAGCAGTACTTC. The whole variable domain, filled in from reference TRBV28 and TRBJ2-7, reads DVKVTQSSRYLVKRTGEKVFLECVQDMDHENMFWYRQDPGLGLRLIYFSYDVKMKEKGDIPEGYSVSREKKERFSLILESASTNQTSMYLCASSLRAGGPYEQYFGPGTRLTVT.

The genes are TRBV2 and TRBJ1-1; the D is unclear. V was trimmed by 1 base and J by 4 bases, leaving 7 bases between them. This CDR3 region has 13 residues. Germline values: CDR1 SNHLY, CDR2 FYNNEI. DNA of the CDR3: TGTGCCAGCAGTGAAGACAGAAGCACTGAAGCTTTCTTT. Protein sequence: CASSEDRSTEAFF.

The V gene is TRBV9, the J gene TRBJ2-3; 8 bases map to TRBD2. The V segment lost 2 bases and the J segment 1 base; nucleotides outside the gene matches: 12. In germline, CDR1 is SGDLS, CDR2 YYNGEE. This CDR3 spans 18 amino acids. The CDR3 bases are TGTGCCAGCAGCGTTTTGGCGGGGGGCGCATCTGGCACAGATACGCAGTATTTT. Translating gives CASSVLAGGASGTDTQYF.

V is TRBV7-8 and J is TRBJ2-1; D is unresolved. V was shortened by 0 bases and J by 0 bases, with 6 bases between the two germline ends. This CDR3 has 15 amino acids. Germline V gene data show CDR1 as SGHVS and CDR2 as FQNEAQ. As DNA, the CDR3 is TGTGCCAGCAGCTTAGCGGGCTCCTCCTACAATGAGCAGTTCTTC. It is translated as CASSLAGSSYNEQFF.

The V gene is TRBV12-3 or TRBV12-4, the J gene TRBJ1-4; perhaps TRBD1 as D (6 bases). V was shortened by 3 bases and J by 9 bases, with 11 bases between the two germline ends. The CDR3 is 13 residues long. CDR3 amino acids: CASSLGGAQKLFF. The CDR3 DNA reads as TGTGCCAGCAGTTTGGGGGGGGCCCAAAAACTGTTTTTT.

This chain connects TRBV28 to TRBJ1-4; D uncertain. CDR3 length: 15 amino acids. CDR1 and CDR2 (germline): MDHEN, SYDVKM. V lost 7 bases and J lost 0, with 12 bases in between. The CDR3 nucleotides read TGTGCCAGCACCCAGAGCGGGGCAACTAATGAAAAACTGTTTTTT. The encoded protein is CASTQSGATNEKLFF.

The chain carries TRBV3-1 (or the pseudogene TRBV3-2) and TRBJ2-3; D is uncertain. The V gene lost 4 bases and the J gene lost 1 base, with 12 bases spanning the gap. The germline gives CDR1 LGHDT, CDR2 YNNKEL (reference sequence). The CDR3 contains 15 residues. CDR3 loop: CASSPSNSGTDTQYF. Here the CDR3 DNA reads TGTGCCAGCAGCCCGAGTAATTCGGGCACAGATACGCAGTATTTT.

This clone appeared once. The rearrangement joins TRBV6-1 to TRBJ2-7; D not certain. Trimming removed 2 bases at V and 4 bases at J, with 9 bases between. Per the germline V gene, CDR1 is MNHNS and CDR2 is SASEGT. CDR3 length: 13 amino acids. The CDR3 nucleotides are TGTGCCAGCAGTGAACCCACGGTATACGAGCAGTACTTC. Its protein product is CASSEPTVYEQYF.

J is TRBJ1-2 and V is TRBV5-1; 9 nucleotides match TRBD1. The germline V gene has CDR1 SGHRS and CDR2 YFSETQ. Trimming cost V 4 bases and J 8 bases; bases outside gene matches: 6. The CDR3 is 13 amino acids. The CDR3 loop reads CASSPGDREGYTF. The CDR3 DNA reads TGCGCCAGCAGCCCAGGGGACAGGGAGGGCTACACCTTC. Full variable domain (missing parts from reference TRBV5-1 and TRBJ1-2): KAGVTQTPRYLIKTRGQQVTLSCSPISGHRSVSWYQQTPGQGLQFLFEYFSETQRNKGNFPGRFSGRQFSNSRSEMNVSTLELGDSALYLCASSPGDREGYTFGSGTRLTVV.

The CDR3 DNA follows: TGTGCCAGCTCGCTCGCTATGGGGGTCACAGCGGGAGGTGAGCAGTTCTTC. Its translation: CASSLAMGVTAGGEQFF. The chain carries TRBV18 and TRBJ2-1; TRBD2 agrees at 9 bases. Trimming at V came to 6 bases and at J to 9 bases, leaving 18 bases not matched to a gene. The CDR3 covers 17 residues. In germline, CDR1 is KGHSH, CDR2 LQKENI.